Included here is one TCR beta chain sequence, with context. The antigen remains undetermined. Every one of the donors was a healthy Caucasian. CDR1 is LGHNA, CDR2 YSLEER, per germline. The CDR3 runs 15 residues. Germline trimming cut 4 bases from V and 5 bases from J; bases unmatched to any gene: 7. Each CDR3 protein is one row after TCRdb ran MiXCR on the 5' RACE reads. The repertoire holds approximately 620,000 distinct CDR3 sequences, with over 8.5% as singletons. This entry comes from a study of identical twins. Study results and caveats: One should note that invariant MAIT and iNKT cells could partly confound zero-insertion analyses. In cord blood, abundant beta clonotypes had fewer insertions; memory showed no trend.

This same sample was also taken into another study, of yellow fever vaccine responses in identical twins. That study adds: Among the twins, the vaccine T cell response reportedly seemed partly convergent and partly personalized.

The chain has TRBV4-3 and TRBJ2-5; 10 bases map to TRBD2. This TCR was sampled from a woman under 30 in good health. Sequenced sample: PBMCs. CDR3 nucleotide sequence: TGCGCCAGCAGCCCTGGACTAGCGGTCGCGGAGACCCAGTACTTC. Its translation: CASSPGLAVAETQYF.